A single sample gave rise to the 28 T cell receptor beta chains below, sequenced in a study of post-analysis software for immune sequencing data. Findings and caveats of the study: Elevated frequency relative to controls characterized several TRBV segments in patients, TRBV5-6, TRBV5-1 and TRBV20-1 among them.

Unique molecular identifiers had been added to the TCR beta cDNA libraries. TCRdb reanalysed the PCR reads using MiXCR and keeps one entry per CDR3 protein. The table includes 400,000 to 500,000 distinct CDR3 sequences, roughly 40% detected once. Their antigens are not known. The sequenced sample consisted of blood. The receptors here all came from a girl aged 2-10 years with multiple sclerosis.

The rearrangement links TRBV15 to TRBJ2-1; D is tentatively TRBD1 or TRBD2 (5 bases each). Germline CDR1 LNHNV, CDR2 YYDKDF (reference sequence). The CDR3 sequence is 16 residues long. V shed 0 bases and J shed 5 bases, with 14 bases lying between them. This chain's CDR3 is CATSRDWGPTNNEQFF. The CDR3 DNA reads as TGTGCCACCAGCAGAGACTGGGGACCCACTAACAATGAGCAGTTCTTC.

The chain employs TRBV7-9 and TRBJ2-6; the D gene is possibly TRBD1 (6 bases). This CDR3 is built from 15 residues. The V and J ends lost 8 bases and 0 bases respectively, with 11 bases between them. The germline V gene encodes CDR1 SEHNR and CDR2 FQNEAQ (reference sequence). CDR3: CASGDRISGANVLTF. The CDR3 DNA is TGTGCCAGCGGTGACAGGATCTCTGGGGCCAACGTCCTGACTTTC.

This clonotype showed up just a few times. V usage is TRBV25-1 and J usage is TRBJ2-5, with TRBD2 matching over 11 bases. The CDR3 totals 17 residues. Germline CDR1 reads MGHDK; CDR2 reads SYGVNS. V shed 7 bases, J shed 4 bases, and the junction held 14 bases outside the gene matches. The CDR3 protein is CASTGTSGARVGETQYF. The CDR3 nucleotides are TGTGCCAGCACCGGGACTAGCGGAGCAAGGGTCGGAGAGACCCAGTACTTC.

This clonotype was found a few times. The CDR3 reads CASSQETLSYEQYF. The CDR3 DNA sequence: TGCGCCAGCAGCCAAGAGACCCTCTCCTACGAGCAGTACTTC. The V call is TRBV4-1, the J call TRBJ2-7; D remains unclear. The V gene's germline CDR1 is MGHRA and CDR2 YSYEKL. This CDR3 is 14 amino acids long. Trimming cost V 0 bases and J 0 bases, with 6 bases left between them.

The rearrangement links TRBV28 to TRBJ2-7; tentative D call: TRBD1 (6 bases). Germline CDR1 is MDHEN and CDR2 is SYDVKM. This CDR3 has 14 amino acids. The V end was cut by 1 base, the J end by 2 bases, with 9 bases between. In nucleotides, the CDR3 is TGTGCCAGCAGTTTATTCAGGGGACCCTACGAGCAGTACTTC. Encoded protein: CASSLFRGPYEQYF.

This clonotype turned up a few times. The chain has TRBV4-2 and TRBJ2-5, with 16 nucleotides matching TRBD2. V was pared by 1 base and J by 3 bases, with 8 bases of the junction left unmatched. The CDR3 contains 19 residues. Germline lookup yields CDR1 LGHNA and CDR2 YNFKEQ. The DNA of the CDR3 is TGTGCCAGCAGCCAAGGAGGGACTAGCGGGGGGGCCGTTGAAGAGACCCAGTACTTC. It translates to CASSQGGTSGGAVEETQYF.

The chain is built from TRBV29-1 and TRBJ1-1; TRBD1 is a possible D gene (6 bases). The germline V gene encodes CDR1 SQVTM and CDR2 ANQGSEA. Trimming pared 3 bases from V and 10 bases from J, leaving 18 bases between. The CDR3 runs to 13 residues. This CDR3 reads CSVEFRGQAGAFF. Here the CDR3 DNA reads TGCAGCGTTGAGTTCCGGGGGCAAGCCGGAGCTTTCTTT.

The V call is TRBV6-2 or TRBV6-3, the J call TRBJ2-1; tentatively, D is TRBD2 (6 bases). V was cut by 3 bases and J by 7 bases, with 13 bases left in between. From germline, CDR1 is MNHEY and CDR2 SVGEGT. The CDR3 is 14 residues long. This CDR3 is CASSYPLATNEQFF. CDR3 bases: TGTGCCAGCAGTTATCCACTAGCTACGAATGAGCAGTTCTTC.

CDR3 sequence reads: CATSRDFRESGYPSYEQYV. Here the CDR3 DNA reads TGTGCCACCAGCAGAGATTTCCGAGAGAGCGGGTATCCCTCCTACGAGCAGTACGTC. The V gene is TRBV15, the J gene TRBJ2-7, with D possibly TRBD2 on 6 matching bases. CDR1 is LNHNV and CDR2 is YYDKDF in the germline V gene (reference sequence). The CDR3 loop spans 19 amino acids. Trimming shortened V by 0 bases and J by 0 bases, and 21 bases separated the two germline ends.

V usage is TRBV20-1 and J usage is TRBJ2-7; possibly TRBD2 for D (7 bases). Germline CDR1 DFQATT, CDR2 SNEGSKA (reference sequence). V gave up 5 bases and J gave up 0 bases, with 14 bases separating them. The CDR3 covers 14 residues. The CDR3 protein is CSAYQGGGSYEQYF. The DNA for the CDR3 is TGCAGTGCTTATCAGGGAGGGGGCTCCTACGAGCAGTACTTC.

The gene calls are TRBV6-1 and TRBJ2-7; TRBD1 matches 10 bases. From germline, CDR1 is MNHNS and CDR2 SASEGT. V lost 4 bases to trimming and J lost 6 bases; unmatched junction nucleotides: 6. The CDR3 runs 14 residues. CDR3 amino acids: CASSVGQGISEQYF. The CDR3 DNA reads TGTGCCAGCAGTGTGGGACAGGGGATCAGCGAGCAGTACTTC.

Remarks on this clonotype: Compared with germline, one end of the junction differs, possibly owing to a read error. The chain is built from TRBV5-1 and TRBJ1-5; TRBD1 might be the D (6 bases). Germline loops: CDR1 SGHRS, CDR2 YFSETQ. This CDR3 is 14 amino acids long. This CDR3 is CASSLQGGGQPQHF. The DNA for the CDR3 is TGTGCCAGCAGTTTACAGGGTGGCGGTCAGCCCCAGCATTTT.

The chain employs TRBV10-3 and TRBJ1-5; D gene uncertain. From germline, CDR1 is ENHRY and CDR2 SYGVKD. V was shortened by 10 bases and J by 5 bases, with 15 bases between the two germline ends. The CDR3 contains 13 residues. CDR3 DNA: TGTGCCACCAGCCCTCGGATTCATCAGCCCCAGCATTTT. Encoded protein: CATSPRIHQPQHF.

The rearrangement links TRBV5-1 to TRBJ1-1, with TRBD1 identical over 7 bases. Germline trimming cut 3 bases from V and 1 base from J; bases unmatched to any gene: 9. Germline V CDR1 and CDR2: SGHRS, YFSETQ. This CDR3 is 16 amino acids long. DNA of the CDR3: TGCGCCAGCAGCTACGCCACGGGACAGCCGAACACTGAAGCTTTCTTT. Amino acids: CASSYATGQPNTEAFF.

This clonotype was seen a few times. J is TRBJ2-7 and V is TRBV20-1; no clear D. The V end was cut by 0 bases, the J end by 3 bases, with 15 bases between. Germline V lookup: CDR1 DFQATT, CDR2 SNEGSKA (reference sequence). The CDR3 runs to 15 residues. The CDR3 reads CSARDLGLISYEQYF. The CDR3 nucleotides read TGCAGTGCTAGAGATCTAGGGCTCATAAGCTACGAGCAGTACTTC.

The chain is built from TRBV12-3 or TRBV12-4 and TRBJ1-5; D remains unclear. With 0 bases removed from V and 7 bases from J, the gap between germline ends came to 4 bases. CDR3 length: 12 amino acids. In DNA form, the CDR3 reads TGTGCCAGCAGTTTAGCCGTGCAGCCCCAGCATTTT. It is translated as CASSLAVQPQHF.

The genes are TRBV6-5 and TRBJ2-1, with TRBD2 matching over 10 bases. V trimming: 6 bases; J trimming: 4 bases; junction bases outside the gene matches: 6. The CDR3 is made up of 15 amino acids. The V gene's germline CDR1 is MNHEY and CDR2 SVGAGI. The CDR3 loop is CASSRTSGRYNEQFF. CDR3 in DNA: TGTGCCAGCAGCAGGACTAGCGGAAGATACAATGAGCAGTTCTTC.

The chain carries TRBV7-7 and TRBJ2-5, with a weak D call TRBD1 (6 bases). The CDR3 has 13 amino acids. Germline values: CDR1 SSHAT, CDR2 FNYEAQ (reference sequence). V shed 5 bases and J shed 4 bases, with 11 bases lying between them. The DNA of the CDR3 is TGTGCCAGCAGCCTTCAGGGGTCAGAGACCCAGTACTTC. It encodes CASSLQGSETQYF.

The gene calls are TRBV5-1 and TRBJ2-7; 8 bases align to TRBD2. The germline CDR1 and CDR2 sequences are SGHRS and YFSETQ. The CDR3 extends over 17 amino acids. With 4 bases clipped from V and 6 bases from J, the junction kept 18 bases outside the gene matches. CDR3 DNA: TGCGCCAGCAGCCCGAGGGGTTTGGGCCAAGGGACTAGCGAGCAGTACTTC. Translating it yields CASSPRGLGQGTSEQYF.

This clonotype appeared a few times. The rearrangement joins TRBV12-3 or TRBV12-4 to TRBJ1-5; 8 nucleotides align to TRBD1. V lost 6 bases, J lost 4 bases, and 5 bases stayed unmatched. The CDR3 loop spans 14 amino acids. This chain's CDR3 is CASRRTGWNQPQHF. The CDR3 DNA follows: TGTGCCAGCAGACGGACAGGGTGGAATCAGCCCCAGCATTTT.

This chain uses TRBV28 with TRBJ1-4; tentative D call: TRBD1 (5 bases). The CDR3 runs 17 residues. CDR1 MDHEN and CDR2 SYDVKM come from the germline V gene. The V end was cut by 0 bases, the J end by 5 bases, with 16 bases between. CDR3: CASSLWDISQENEKLFF. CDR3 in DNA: TGTGCCAGCAGTTTATGGGACATATCACAGGAAAATGAAAAACTGTTTTTT.

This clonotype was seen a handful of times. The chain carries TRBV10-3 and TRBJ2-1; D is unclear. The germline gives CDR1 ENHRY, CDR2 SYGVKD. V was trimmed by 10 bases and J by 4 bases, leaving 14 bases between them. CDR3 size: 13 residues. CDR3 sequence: CATQKTGYNEQFF. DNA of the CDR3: TGTGCCACGCAAAAGACGGGTTACAATGAGCAGTTCTTC.

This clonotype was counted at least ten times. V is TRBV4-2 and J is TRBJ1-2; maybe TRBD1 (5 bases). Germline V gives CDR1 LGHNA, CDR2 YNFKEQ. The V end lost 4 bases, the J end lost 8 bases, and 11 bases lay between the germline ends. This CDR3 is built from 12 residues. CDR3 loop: CASSLQGDGYTF. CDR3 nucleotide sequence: TGTGCCAGCAGCCTACAAGGGGACGGCTACACCTTC.

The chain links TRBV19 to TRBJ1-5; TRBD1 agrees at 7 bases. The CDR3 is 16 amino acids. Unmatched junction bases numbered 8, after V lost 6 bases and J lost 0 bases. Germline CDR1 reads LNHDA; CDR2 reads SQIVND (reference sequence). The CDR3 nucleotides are TGTGCCAGTAGCTTGGGACAGCCCTATAGCAATCAGCCCCAGCATTTT. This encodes CASSLGQPYSNQPQHF.

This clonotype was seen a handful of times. CDR3 DNA: TGCAGTGCTTCGAGACAGGAGAGCTATGGCTACACCTTC. Translated: CSASRQESYGYTF. V and J are TRBV20-1 and TRBJ1-2; the D gene is possibly TRBD1 (6 bases). V gave up 5 bases and J gave up 4 bases, with 14 bases separating them. The CDR3 loop spans 13 amino acids. CDR1 and CDR2 (germline): DFQATT, SNEGSKA (reference sequence).

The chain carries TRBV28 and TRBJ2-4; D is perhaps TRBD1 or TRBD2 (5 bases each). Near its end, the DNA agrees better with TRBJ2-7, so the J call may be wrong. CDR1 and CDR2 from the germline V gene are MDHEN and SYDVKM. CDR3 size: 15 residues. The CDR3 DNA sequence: TGTGCCAGCACCCCCACTGGGGGATTTACCTACGAGCAGTACTTC. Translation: CASTPTGGFTYEQYF.

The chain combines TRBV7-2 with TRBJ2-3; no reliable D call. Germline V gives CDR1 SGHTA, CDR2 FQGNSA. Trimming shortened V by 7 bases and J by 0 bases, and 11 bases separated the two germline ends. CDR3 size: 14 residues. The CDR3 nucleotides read TGTGCCAGCACCGTGCATAGAAGCACAGATACGCAGTATTTT. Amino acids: CASTVHRSTDTQYF.

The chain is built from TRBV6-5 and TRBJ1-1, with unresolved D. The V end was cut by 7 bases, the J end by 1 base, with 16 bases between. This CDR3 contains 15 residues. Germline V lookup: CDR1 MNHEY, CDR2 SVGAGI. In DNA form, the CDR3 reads TGTGCCAGCACCCGGGAGAGGGTGCCGAACACTGAAGCTTTCTTT. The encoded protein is CASTRERVPNTEAFF.